This T cell receptor (beta chain) emerged from a study of T-cell memory formation after mild COVID-19 (dated by TCRdb to the early 2020s). Looking at the study overall: TCR sequence clusters from the two donors were largely donor specific. Longitudinal TCRalpha and TCRbeta repertoire sequencing tracked T-cell clones expanding and contracting after mild COVID-19 in a couple of donors. Two young, previously healthy adult volunteers made up the cohort, one male and one female. Broad study findings and their caveats: Some responding clones were detected in pre-infection memory, which suggested that pre-existing cross-reactive memory T cells had joined the SARS-CoV-2 response. The study covered only a couple of mild cases, and larger cohorts including severe cases with pre-infection samples were considered necessary. SARS-CoV-2 specificity of the second-wave clones peaking on day 37 was not confirmed. From day 15 to 85, contracting clones showed balanced CD4/CD8 phenotypes, whereas a second wave of clones that expanded from day 15 to 37 leaned towards CD4+. Contracting CD4+ clones turned up mainly in the CM and EM memory subsets, whereas EMRA was where CD8+ clones were enriched.

Sequencing instrument: Illumina NovaSeq 6000. TCRalpha and TCRbeta cDNA libraries were built by 5'RACE with constant-segment primers, adding sample barcodes and unique molecular identifiers. Trizol reagent was used to extract RNA from every sample. Amplification of the libraries took two PCR steps, and the second step added a second sample barcode plus Illumina TruSeq adapters. Sequencing of libraries was performed on an Illumina NovaSeq with 2 x 150 bp paired-end reads. Regarding the original processing steps: The reads were demultiplexed and collapsed into UMI-guided consensus sequences using migec v1.2.7. With mixcr v2.1.11, UMI consensuses were aligned to TRA and TRB V and J templates and assembled into clonotypes. Expanded or contracted clonotypes were those called significant by both edgeR and NoisET, with noise models trained on biological replicates. For edgeR calls, the cutoffs were a false discovery rate-adjusted p below 0.01 and a log2 fold-change threshold of 1. As an exploratory analysis of dynamics, PCA with hierarchical clustering was applied to max-normalized trajectories of the 1000 most abundant clonotypes. Separately sequenced CD4+ and CD8+ repertoires were used to assign a CD4 or CD8 phenotype to each responding clone. TCRdb redid the processing of the public reads, applying fastp at Q25 and MiXCR, and retained in-frame beta chains. Rows merge per CDR3 protein into single entries with the most common DNA and genes. The V and J calls here are based on TCRdb, not the publication. Across this sample there are 120,000 to 150,000 distinct CDR3 sequences, with 15% to 20% seen only once. About 2% of the sample lies in the top ten.

There are 13 amino acids in the CDR3, from cysteine to phenylalanine inclusive. Only CDR3 DNA is held: 39 bases, read in frame from base 1. In the germline V gene, CDR1 corresponds to KGHSH and CDR2 to LQKENI. PBMCs were isolated by Ficoll-Paque density gradient centrifugation. This clonotype came up a few times. What antigen it recognizes has not been identified. Germline is not matched at one junction end, which may reflect a read error. The receptor was derived from an adult woman who had mild COVID-19 (a few samples of this study predate the infection). The sample titles of this study are shuffled in the database, so cell type and time point are left out; the donor was told from shared clones. Sequencing was performed on PBMCs or a T cell subset sorted from them (not recorded which). The chain employs TRBV18 and TRBJ1-5; no D gene is confidently identified. The DNA sequence reads TGTGCCAGCTCCCCACCGGTGGGTCAGCCCCAGCATTTT. Its translation reads: CASSPPVGQPQHF.